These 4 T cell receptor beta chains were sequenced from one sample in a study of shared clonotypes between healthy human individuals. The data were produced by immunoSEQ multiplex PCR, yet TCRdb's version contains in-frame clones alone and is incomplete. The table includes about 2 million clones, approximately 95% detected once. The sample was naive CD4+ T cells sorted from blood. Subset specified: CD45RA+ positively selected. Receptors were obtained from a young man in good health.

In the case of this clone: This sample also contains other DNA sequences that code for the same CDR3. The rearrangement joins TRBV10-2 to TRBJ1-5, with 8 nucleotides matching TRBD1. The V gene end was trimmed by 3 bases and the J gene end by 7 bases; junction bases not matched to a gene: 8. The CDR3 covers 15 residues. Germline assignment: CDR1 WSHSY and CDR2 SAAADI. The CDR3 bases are TGCGCCAGCAGTGACTCAAGACAGGGGTGGCAGCCCCAGCATTTT. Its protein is CASSDSRQGWQPQHF.

This CDR3 is CASRVAGVNQETQYF. The CDR3 DNA reads as TGTGCCAGCAGAGTAGCGGGGGTGAACCAAGAGACCCAGTACTTC. J is TRBJ2-5 and V is TRBV28; 9 nucleotides align to TRBD2. CDR1 and CDR2 (germline): MDHEN, SYDVKM. The CDR3 totals 15 residues. The junction had 5 bases not matched to a gene; V was cut back by 6 bases and J by 0 bases. The full variable domain, its missing parts supplied by reference TRBV28 and TRBJ2-5, is DVKVTQSSRYLVKRTGEKVFLECVQDMDHENMFWYRQDPGLGLRLIYFSYDVKMKEKGDIPEGYSVSREKKERFSLILESASTNQTSMYLCASRVAGVNQETQYFGPGTRLLVL.

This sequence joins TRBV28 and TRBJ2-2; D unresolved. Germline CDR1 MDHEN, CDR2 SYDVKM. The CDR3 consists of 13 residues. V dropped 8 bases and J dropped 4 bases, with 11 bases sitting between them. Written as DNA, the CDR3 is TGTGCCAGCTGGACGGGTGTCACCGGGGAGCTGTTTTTT. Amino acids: CASWTGVTGELFF.

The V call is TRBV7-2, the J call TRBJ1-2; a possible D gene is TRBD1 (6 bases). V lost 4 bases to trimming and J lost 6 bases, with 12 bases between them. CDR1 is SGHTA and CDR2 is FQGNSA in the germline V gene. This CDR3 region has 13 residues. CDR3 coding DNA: TGTGCCAGCAGCTCTACAGGGTTGAATGGCTACACCTTC. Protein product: CASSSTGLNGYTF.